This entry concerns a single T cell receptor (beta chain). The entry originates in a study of CD8 T cells in ankylosing spondylitis. With V trimmed by 6 bases and J by 6 bases, 7 bases remained unmatched. The CDR3 is 13 residues long. TCRdb re-called the 5' RACE reads with MiXCR, one entry per CDR3 protein. The sample carries 200,000 to 250,000 distinct CDR3 sequences, 20% to 30% recorded once. Sequenced input: blood, either unsorted or a sorted T cell fraction (not recorded which). The gene calls are TRBV12-3 or TRBV12-4 and TRBJ2-7, with 8 positions matching TRBD1. This TCR was recovered from a male donor with ankylosing spondylitis or in good health (not recorded which). Here the CDR3 reads CASSRGQGGEQYF. CDR3 sequence (DNA): TGTGCCAGCAGCCGTGGACAGGGAGGCGAGCAGTACTTC.